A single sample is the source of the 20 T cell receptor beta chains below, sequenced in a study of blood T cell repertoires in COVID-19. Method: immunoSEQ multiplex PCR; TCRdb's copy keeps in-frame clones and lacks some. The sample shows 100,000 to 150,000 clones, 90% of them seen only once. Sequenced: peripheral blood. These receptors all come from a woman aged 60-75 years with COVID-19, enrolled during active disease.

Here the CDR3 reads CASSLWGRESTDTQYF. The CDR3 bases are TGTGCCAGCAGCTTATGGGGGCGCGAGAGCACAGATACGCAGTATTTT. This sequence joins TRBV7-9 and TRBJ2-3, with D perhaps TRBD1 (6 bases). The CDR3 is 16 residues long. From germline, CDR1 is SEHNR and CDR2 FQNEAQ (reference sequence). V lost 2 bases and J lost 0, with 12 bases in between.

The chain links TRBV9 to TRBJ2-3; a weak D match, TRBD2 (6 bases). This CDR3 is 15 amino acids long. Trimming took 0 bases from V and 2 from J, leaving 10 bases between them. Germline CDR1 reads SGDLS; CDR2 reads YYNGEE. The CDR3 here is CASSVGAGPTDTQYF. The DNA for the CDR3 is TGTGCCAGCAGCGTAGGGGCGGGGCCCACAGATACGCAGTATTTT. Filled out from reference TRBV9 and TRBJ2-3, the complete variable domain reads DSGVTQTPKHLITATGQRVTLRCSPRSGDLSVYWYQQSLDQGLQFLIQYYNGEERAKGNILERFSAQQFPDLHSELNLSSLELGDSALYFCASSVGAGPTDTQYFGPGTRLTVL.

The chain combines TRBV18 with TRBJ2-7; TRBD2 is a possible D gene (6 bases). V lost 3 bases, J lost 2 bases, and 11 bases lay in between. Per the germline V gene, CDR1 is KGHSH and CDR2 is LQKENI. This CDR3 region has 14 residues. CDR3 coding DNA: TGTGCCAGCTCACCGGGAGGAGGGGCCTACGAGCAGTACTTC. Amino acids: CASSPGGGAYEQYF.

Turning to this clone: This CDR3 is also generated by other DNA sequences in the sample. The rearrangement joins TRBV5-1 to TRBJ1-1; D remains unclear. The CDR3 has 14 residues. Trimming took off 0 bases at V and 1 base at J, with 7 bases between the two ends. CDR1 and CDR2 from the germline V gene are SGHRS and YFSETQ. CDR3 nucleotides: TGCGCCAGCAGCTTGGGGCGGGCGAACACTGAAGCTTTCTTT. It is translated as CASSLGRANTEAFF. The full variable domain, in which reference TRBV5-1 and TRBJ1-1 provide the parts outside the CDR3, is KAGVTQTPRYLIKTRGQQVTLSCSPISGHRSVSWYQQTPGQGLQFLFEYFSETQRNKGNFPGRFSGRQFSNSRSEMNVSTLELGDSALYLCASSLGRANTEAFFGQGTRLTVV.

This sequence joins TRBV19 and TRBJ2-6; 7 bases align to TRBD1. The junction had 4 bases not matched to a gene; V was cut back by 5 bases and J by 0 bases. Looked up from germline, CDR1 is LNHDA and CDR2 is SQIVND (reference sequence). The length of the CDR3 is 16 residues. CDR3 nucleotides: TGTGCCAGTAGTCGACAGGGAACCTCTGGGGCCAACGTCCTGACTTTC. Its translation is CASSRQGTSGANVLTF.

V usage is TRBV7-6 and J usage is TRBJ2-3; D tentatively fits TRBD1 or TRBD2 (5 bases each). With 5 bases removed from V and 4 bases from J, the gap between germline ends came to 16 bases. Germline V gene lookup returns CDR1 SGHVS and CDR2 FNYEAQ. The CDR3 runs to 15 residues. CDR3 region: CASSIGETRADTQYF. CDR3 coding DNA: TGTGCCAGCAGCATAGGGGAGACCCGAGCAGATACGCAGTATTTT.

The CDR3 DNA sequence: TGTGCCAGCAGTCCACCGGGAACTAGTGGCGGGGTCAAGGAGCAGTTCTTC. This codes for CASSPPGTSGGVKEQFF. The chain carries TRBV28 and TRBJ2-1; D is possibly TRBD2 (6 bases). CDR1 is MDHEN and CDR2 is SYDVKM in the germline V gene. Trimming removed 5 bases from V and 10 bases from J, with 27 bases in between. This CDR3 has 17 amino acids.

The CDR3: CASSFRGNTEAFF. The CDR3 bases are TGTGCCAGCAGCTTCAGGGGGAACACTGAAGCTTTCTTT. This sequence joins TRBV7-9 and TRBJ1-1; D might be TRBD1 (6 bases). Germline assignment: CDR1 SEHNR and CDR2 FQNEAQ (reference sequence). The germline V and J ends were trimmed by 3 bases and 1 base, with 6 bases remaining between them. The CDR3 totals 13 residues.

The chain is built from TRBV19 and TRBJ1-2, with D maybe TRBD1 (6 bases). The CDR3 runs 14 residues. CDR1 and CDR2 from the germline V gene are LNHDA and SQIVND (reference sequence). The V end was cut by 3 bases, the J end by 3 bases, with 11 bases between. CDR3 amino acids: CASSILGADYGYTF. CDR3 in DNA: TGTGCCAGTAGTATTTTGGGGGCCGACTATGGCTACACCTTC.

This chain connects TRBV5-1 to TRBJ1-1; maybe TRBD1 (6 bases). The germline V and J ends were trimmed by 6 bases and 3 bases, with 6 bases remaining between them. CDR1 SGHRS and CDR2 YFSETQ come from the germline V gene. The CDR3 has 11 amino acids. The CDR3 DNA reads TGCGCCAGCAAGGGGGACACTGAAGCTTTCTTT. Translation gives CASKGDTEAFF.

The chain's CDR3 is CASSQVMGGNTEAFF. The CDR3 DNA reads TGTGCCAGCAGCCAAGTTATGGGGGGGAACACTGAAGCTTTCTTT. V and J are TRBV3-1 (or the pseudogene TRBV3-2) and TRBJ1-1, with a weak D call TRBD1 (5 bases). CDR3 size: 15 residues. Trimming removed 1 base at V and 1 base at J, with 10 bases between. The germline gives CDR1 LGHDT, CDR2 YNNKEL (reference sequence).

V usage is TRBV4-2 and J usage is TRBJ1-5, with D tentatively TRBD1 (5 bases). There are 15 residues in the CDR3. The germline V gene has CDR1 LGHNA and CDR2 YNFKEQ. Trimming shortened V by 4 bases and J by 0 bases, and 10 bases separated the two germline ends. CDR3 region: CASSPQGNSNQPQHF. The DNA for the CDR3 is TGTGCCAGCAGCCCGCAGGGAAATAGCAATCAGCCCCAGCATTTT.

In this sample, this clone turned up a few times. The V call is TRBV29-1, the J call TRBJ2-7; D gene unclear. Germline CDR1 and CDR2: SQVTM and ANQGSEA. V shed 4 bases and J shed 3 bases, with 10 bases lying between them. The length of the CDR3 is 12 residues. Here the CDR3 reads CSVARGHYEQYF. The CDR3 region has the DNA TGCAGCGTTGCCCGTGGGCACTACGAGCAGTACTTC.

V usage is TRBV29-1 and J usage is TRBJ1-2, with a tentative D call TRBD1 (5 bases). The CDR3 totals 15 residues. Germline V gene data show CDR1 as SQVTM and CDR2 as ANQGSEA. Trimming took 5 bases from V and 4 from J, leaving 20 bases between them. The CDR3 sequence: CSVSLGAPLPYGYTF. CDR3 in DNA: TGCAGCGTTTCCCTAGGGGCACCGTTACCCTATGGCTACACCTTC.

CDR3 residues: CASSGRGGPNEQFF. DNA for the CDR3: TGTGCCAGCAGTGGGCGGGGGGGCCCTAATGAGCAGTTCTTC. This chain uses TRBV2 with TRBJ2-1, with 9 bases identical to TRBD2. Germline V gene data show CDR1 as SNHLY and CDR2 as FYNNEI. V dropped 4 bases and J dropped 7; count of bases not matched to a gene: 5. This CDR3 contains 14 residues.

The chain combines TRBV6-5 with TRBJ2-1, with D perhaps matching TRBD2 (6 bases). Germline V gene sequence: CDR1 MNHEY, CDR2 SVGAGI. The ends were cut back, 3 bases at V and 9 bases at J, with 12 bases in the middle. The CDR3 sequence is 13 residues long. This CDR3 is CASSYSLAREQFF. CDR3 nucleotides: TGTGCCAGCAGTTATTCGCTAGCGCGTGAGCAGTTCTTC.

Here the CDR3 reads CATSSIGVGQPQHF. CDR3 bases: TGTGCCACCAGCAGCATAGGGGTAGGGCAGCCCCAGCATTTT. The chain uses TRBV15 and TRBJ1-5; TRBD1 is a possible D gene (5 bases). This CDR3 comprises 14 residues. CDR1 and CDR2 (germline): LNHNV, YYDKDF (reference sequence). V lost 3 bases, J lost 7 bases, and 13 bases lay in between.

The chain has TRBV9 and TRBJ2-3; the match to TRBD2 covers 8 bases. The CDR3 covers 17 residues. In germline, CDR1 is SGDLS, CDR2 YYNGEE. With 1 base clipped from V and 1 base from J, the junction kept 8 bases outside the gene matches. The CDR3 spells CASSVRGGATGTDTQYF. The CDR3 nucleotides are TGTGCCAGCAGCGTACGGGGGGGGGCTACCGGCACAGATACGCAGTATTTT.

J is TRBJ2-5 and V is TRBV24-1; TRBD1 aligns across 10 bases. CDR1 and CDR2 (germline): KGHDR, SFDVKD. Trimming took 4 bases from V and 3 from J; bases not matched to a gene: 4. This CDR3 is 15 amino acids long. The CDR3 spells CATSDVTGGKETQYF. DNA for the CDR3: TGTGCCACCAGTGACGTGACAGGGGGCAAAGAGACCCAGTACTTC.

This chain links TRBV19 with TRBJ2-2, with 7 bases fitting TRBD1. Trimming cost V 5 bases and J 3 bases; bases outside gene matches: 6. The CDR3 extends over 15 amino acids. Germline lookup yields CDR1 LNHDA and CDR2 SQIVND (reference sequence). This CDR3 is CASSPRTGDTGELFF. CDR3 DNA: TGTGCCAGTAGTCCTCGGACAGGCGACACCGGGGAGCTGTTTTTT. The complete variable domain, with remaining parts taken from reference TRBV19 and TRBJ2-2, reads DGGITQSPKYLFRKEGQNVTLSCEQNLNHDAMYWYRQDPGQGLRLIYYSQIVNDFQKGDIAEGYSVSREKKESFPLTVTSAQKNPTAFYLCASSPRTGDTGELFFGEGSRLTVL.